One sample yielded the 21 T cell receptor beta chains listed below, sequenced in a study of blood T cell repertoires in COVID-19. Generated by immunoSEQ multiplex PCR, the TCRdb table keeps only in-frame clones and is missing some. The data show hundreds of thousands of clones, around nine tenths seen once. The specimen was peripheral blood. The receptors were sampled from a woman in her seventies with COVID-19, enrolled during active disease.

The chain carries TRBV20-1 and TRBJ2-1, with TRBD2 matching 15 bases. J was trimmed by 7 bases and V by 3 bases; bases with no gene match: 4. In germline, CDR1 is DFQATT, CDR2 SNEGSKA (reference sequence). The CDR3 is 15 residues long. The CDR3 region is CSASPGTSGRNEQFF. The CDR3 DNA follows: TGCAGTGCTAGTCCTGGGACTAGCGGGAGGAATGAGCAGTTCTTC.

V gene TRBV7-9 combines with J gene TRBJ2-1; TRBD2 agrees at 13 bases. The germline CDR1 and CDR2 sequences are SEHNR and FQNEAQ (reference sequence). CDR3 length: 18 residues. V gave up 7 bases and J gave up 0 bases; unmatched junction bases: 9. CDR3 sequence: CASTRGLAGTYSYNEQFF. CDR3 nucleotide sequence: TGTGCCAGCACCAGGGGACTAGCGGGAACCTACTCCTACAATGAGCAGTTCTTC. The full variable domain, rest sourced from reference TRBV7-9 and TRBJ2-1, is DTGVSQNPRHKITKRGQNVTFRCDPISEHNRLYWYRQTLGQGPEFLTYFQNEAQLEKSRLLSDRFSAERPKGSFSTLEIQRTEQGDSAMYLCASTRGLAGTYSYNEQFFGPGTRLTVL.

The CDR3 loop reads CASGFGDRGNYGYTF. Here the CDR3 DNA reads TGTGCTAGTGGTTTCGGGGACAGGGGGAACTATGGCTACACCTTC. The chain uses TRBV12-5 and TRBJ1-2, with TRBD1 identical over 11 bases. CDR1 LGHNT and CDR2 FRNRAP come from the germline V gene. CDR3 length: 15 amino acids. The junction had 2 bases not matched to a gene; V was cut back by 3 bases and J by 2 bases.

The table lists this clone with a few counts. V gene TRBV5-4 combines with J gene TRBJ1-2, with a weak D call TRBD1 (6 bases). Germline CDR1 reads SGHNT; CDR2 reads YYREEE (reference sequence). V dropped 3 bases and J dropped 4 bases, with 10 bases sitting between them. The CDR3 consists of 13 residues. The CDR3 region is CASSSMTGYGYTF. CDR3 in DNA: TGTGCCAGCAGCTCCATGACAGGCTATGGCTACACCTTC.

This chain joins TRBV11-3 and TRBJ1-6; D not certain. Germline values: CDR1 SGHNT, CDR2 YENEEA. CDR3 length: 13 residues. V gave up 0 bases and J gave up 9 bases, with 6 bases separating them. The chain's CDR3 is CASSLDQISPLHF. The DNA of the CDR3 is TGTGCCAGCAGCTTAGATCAGATTTCACCCCTCCACTTT.

This clone was recorded many times. This sequence joins TRBV18 and TRBJ2-7; 11 bases are a match to TRBD1. This CDR3 region has 14 residues. The ends lost 6 bases at V and 1 base at J; junction bases unmatched: 2. Looked up from germline, CDR1 is KGHSH and CDR2 is LQKENI. The CDR3 DNA sequence: TGTGCCAGCTCGTGGGACAGGGGGTCCTACGAGCAGTACTTC. This sequence encodes CASSWDRGSYEQYF.

The chain couples TRBV5-4 to TRBJ2-7, with TRBD2 matching over 7 bases. V gave up 4 bases and J gave up 4 bases; unmatched junction bases: 8. The CDR3 has 14 amino acids. The germline gives CDR1 SGHNT, CDR2 YYREEE (reference sequence). CDR3 DNA: TGTGCCAGCAGCCCACCGGGAGGTACATACGAGCAGTACTTC. This encodes CASSPPGGTYEQYF.

The gene calls are TRBV27 and TRBJ1-1; D unresolved. CDR1 MNHEY and CDR2 SMNVEV come from the germline V gene (reference sequence). The CDR3 contains 13 residues. V was trimmed by 10 bases and J by 0 bases, leaving 12 bases between them. The CDR3: CATLGRLNTEAFF. CDR3 bases: TGTGCCACCCTGGGGAGATTGAACACTGAAGCTTTCTTT.

Details on this clone: The junction departs from germline at one end; a sequencing error may be responsible. The chain joins TRBV6-6 to TRBJ2-7, with D possibly matching TRBD2 (6 bases). CDR1 is MNHNY, CDR2 SVGAGI, per germline (reference sequence). The length of the CDR3 is 14 residues. The CDR3 DNA follows: TGTGCCAGCACTTACGGGACTTACCTCTACGAGCAGTACTTC. As protein: CASTYGTYLYEQYF.

The DNA for the CDR3 is TGTGCCAGCAGCTTCACAGGGGGCACTGAAGCTTTCTTT. As protein: CASSFTGGTEAFF. The V call is TRBV7-3, the J call TRBJ1-1; TRBD1 matches 8 bases. Germline CDR1 and CDR2: SGHTA and FQGTGA. The CDR3 runs to 13 residues. The ends lost 3 bases at V and 4 bases at J; junction bases unmatched: 1.

Written as DNA, the CDR3 is TGTGCCAGTACAGGCAGGGGGCAATGGAATGGCTACACCTTC. Its translation: CASTGRGQWNGYTF. This chain uses TRBV19 with TRBJ1-2; the match to TRBD1 covers 8 bases. The CDR3 is 14 residues long. Trimming removed 7 bases from V and 6 bases from J; junction bases left unmatched: 10. Per germline, CDR1 LNHDA and CDR2 SQIVND (reference sequence).

The chain carries TRBV7-9 and TRBJ1-1; unclear D gene. Germline V gene lookup returns CDR1 SEHNR and CDR2 FQNEAQ (reference sequence). This CDR3 spans 12 amino acids. Between the trimmed V and J ends, which lost 5 bases and 6 bases, there was a span of 10 bases. The CDR3 DNA reads TGTGCCAGCAGCAGAGGAAAGGCTGAAGCTTTCTTT. Amino acid sequence: CASSRGKAEAFF.

V gene TRBV18 combines with J gene TRBJ2-2, with a possible D match to TRBD1 (6 bases). The V end lost 4 bases, the J end lost 3 bases, and 15 bases lay between the germline ends. This CDR3 contains 16 residues. Germline V gene sequence: CDR1 KGHSH, CDR2 LQKENI. CDR3 bases: TGTGCCAGCTCACAACAGACAGGCGGTGACACCGGGGAGCTGTTTTTT. It yields the protein CASSQQTGGDTGELFF. Full variable domain (remainder filled in from reference TRBV18 and TRBJ2-2): NAGVMQNPRHLVRRRGQEARLRCSPMKGHSHVYWYRQLPEEGLKFMVYLQKENIIDESGMPKERFSAEFPKEGPSILRIQQVVRGDSAAYFCASSQQTGGDTGELFFGEGSRLTVL.

The genes are TRBV28 and TRBJ2-3; TRBD1 aligns across 10 bases. V gave up 8 bases and J gave up 15 bases; unmatched junction bases: 8. The CDR3 loop spans 11 amino acids. The germline V gene has CDR1 MDHEN and CDR2 SYDVKM. DNA for the CDR3: TGTGCCAGCGGGGGGGACAGGGGCCGATATTTT. It codes for CASGGDRGRYF.

The chain recombines TRBV28 with TRBJ1-1, with D possibly matching TRBD1 (5 bases). CDR3 length: 15 amino acids. CDR1 and CDR2 from the germline V gene are MDHEN and SYDVKM. Trimming removed 6 bases from V and 10 bases from J, with 24 bases in between. CDR3 region: CASSVHGGSNIAAFF. As DNA, the CDR3 is TGTGCCAGCAGCGTACACGGGGGGAGCAATATAGCAGCTTTCTTT.

This chain joins TRBV6-5 and TRBJ1-1, with 7 bases aligning to TRBD1. The length of the CDR3 is 14 residues. Germline V gene lookup returns CDR1 MNHEY and CDR2 SVGAGI. V gave up 6 bases and J gave up 3 bases; unmatched junction bases: 7. CDR3 sequence: CASRRSGGYTEAFF. The CDR3 DNA reads TGTGCCAGCAGGCGATCAGGGGGATACACTGAAGCTTTCTTT.

The table lists this clone with a count of one. The genes are TRBV5-1 and TRBJ2-7; 9 nucleotides line up with TRBD2. CDR3 length: 14 amino acids. Germline V lookup: CDR1 SGHRS, CDR2 YFSETQ. Germline trimming cut 4 bases from V and 7 bases from J; bases unmatched to any gene: 9. CDR3 in DNA: TGCGCCAGCAGCGCTAGGACTAGCGAGAGTGAGCAGTACTTC. Amino acids: CASSARTSESEQYF.

The chain uses TRBV11-3 and TRBJ2-1, with D tentatively TRBD2 (5 bases). V dropped 5 bases and J dropped 7 bases, with 12 bases sitting between them. The length of the CDR3 is 13 residues. Germline V gives CDR1 SGHNT, CDR2 YENEEA. In DNA, the CDR3 is TGTGCCAGCAGCCCTGAAGCGGCTAATGAGCAGTTCTTC. Protein product: CASSPEAANEQFF.

Worth noting for this clone: One end of the junction does not line up with germline, which may come from a read error. The J gene is TRBJ2-3, the V gene TRBV7-7; D perhaps matches TRBD1 (6 bases). The germline V gene has CDR1 SSHAT and CDR2 FNYEAQ (reference sequence). The CDR3 covers 16 residues. The CDR3 DNA follows: TGTGCTAGCAGCGCCTCAGGGGCGAAAAGCACAGATACGCAGTATTTT. The encoded protein is CASSASGAKSTDTQYF.

The V and J genes are TRBV27 and TRBJ1-3; D may be TRBD1 (5 bases). Per the germline V gene, CDR1 is MNHEY and CDR2 is SMNVEV (reference sequence). V was pared by 5 bases and J by 0 bases, with 11 bases between. The CDR3 is 15 residues long. In DNA form, the CDR3 reads TGTGCCAGCAGTGATACAGGCCCCTCTGGAAACACCATATATTTT. Translating gives CASSDTGPSGNTIYF.

This chain links TRBV18 with TRBJ1-1; D might be TRBD1 (6 bases). The CDR3 runs to 14 residues. Deletions cut 3 bases from V and 6 bases from J, with 14 bases between. Germline V gene sequence: CDR1 KGHSH, CDR2 LQKENI. CDR3: CASSPGGPSAEAFF. As DNA, the CDR3 is TGTGCCAGCTCACCGGGGGGGCCCAGCGCTGAAGCTTTCTTT.